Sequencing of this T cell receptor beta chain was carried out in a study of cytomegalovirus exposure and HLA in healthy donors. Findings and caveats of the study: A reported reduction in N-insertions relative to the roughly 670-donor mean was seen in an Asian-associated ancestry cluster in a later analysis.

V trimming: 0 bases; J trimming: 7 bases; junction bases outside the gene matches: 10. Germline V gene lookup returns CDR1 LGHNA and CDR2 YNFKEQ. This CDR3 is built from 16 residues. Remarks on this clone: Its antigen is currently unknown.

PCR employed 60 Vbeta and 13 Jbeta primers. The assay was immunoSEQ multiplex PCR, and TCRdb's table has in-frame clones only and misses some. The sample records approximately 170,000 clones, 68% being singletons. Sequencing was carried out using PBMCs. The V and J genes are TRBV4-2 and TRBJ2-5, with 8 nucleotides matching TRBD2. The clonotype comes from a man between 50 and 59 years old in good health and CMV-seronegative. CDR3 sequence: CASSQDVGLASRTQYF. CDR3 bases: TGTGCCAGCAGCCAAGATGTAGGACTAGCCTCCCGGACCCAGTACTTC.